This is a list of T cell receptor beta chains from one sample in a study of vaccination and CD4 T cells after COVID-19. No antigen is known for these receptors. One entry per CDR3 protein results from TCRdb running MiXCR on the PCR reads. The data contain about 12,000 distinct CDR3 sequences, about 60% of them seen just once; the ten biggest clones take up over 9.5%. Sequenced: CD4+ T cells from blood, cultured in vitro. The source is a human donor who had recovered from COVID-19. The CDR3 runs from the conserved cysteine through the conserved F or W. The order of the fields is V gene, J gene, CDR3 protein.

TRBV20-1	TRBJ2-3	CSARGGSADTQYF
TRBV3-1	TRBJ1-5	CASSQEFNTPQHF
TRBV6-1	TRBJ1-5	CASGYTPQPQHF
TRBV5-6	TRBJ2-3	CASSLNGAGTDTQYF
TRBV20-1	TRBJ2-7	CSARPRDPLTLKQYF
TRBV7-6	TRBJ2-2	CAIRGEQIGELFF
TRBV7-8	TRBJ2-2	CASSADRGHSGELFF
TRBV15	TRBJ1-3	CATSRDRAGSSGNTIYF
TRBV5-1	TRBJ2-1	CASSLGLAGGGYNEQFF
TRBV29-1	TRBJ2-7	CSVADRGSSYEQYF
TRBV7-6	TRBJ1-6	CASSLAGQRNSPLHF
TRBV7-2	TRBJ2-7	CASSFQLAREQYF
TRBV27	TRBJ2-6	CASRLLFSGANVLTF
TRBV30	TRBJ1-2	CAWHRGRENYGYTF
TRBV25-1	TRBJ2-2	CASSDSSESGELFF
TRBV6-1	TRBJ2-1	CASSEGGQGRGRSYNEQFF
TRBV7-9	TRBJ2-5	CASSFSTGGYQETQYF
TRBV7-2	TRBJ1-5	CASSDRDRGLNQPQHF
TRBV27	TRBJ1-1	CASKSVTEAFF
TRBV20-1	TRBJ1-5	CSAREGQVVQPQHF
TRBV6-1	TRBJ2-7	CASRRTAVAREQYF
TRBV7-2	TRBJ1-2	CASSQERGPWGYTF
TRBV20-1	TRBJ2-1	CSARGLAGGRSYNEQFF
TRBV12-3/TRBV12-4	TRBJ2-3	CASSLGSGGLDTQYF
TRBV2	TRBJ2-3	CASSAGTLSTDTQYF
TRBV7-9	TRBJ1-4	CASSLAEGDQGF
TRBV20-1	TRBJ1-1	CSATGQGPNTEAFF
TRBV6-1	TRBJ2-4	CASSDPRSGGKKNIQYF
TRBV2	TRBJ2-1	CASSGLADSYNEQFF
TRBV7-9	TRBJ2-5	CASSSEGETQYF
TRBV7-9	TRBJ1-1	CASSLSGDTEAFF
TRBV15	TRBJ2-3	CATSRGGLAATDTQYF
TRBV24-1	TRBJ1-2	CATSDFTRADGYTF
TRBV5-1	TRBJ2-5	CASSLGGHSSSETQYF
TRBV6-2/TRBV6-3	TRBJ2-2	CASTTHGELFF
TRBV10-3	TRBJ2-7	CAISEVGTYEQYF
TRBV24-1	TRBJ2-1	CATSDTGGSSYNEQFF
TRBV28	TRBJ1-5	CASSPAGVGQLNQPQHF
TRBV12-3/TRBV12-4	TRBJ2-7	CASRTRVSHEQYF
TRBV27	TRBJ1-1	CASTSGGAGNTEAFF
TRBV6-1	TRBJ2-7	CASSHGTHHPVYEQYF
TRBV27	TRBJ2-5	CASRTSGPISGTQYF
TRBV28	TRBJ2-2	CASRGTRTGTTGELFF
TRBV25-1	TRBJ1-4	CASSEYGVDRGKLFF
TRBV6-1	TRBJ1-5	CASSEAFWDTGNQPQHF
TRBV6-4	TRBJ2-3	CASSEVAGNTDTQYF
TRBV20-1	TRBJ2-3	CSAPPGLGTDTQYF
TRBV20-1	TRBJ2-5	CSARDVSGGAQETQYF
TRBV2	TRBJ2-3	CASSEGMGATDTQYF
TRBV20-1	TRBJ2-1	CSARAGPAEEFF
TRBV20-1	TRBJ2-1	CSARWGRGYPPYNEQFF